A selection of T cell receptor beta chains follows, all from one sample in a study of human CD8 memory T cell subsets. TCRdb re-called the 5' RACE reads and catalogs CDR3 proteins one per entry, DNA excluded. Across about 20,000 distinct CDR3 sequences, the top ten clones capture 5.4% of the sample. The sample comprised CD8+ T cells from PBMCs. Receptors originate from a human donor in good health. CDR3s include the opening cysteine and the closing phenylalanine or tryptophan. Fields, in order: V gene, J gene, clone size, CDR3 protein. Only part of the rows carry a size: once, few, many, or a class if the clone is expanded.

TRBV5-1	TRBJ2-7	.	CASSLEGDYEQYF
TRBV4-1	TRBJ2-3	.	CASSQERVTQYF
TRBV20-1	TRBJ1-5	.	CSARGQRTGHYSNQPQHF
TRBV6-5	TRBJ2-3	.	CASSSGGPATDTQYF
TRBV28	TRBJ2-7	.	CASGLTGQNEQYF
TRBV28	TRBJ2-5	.	CASRQGPQTQETQYF
TRBV20-1	TRBJ2-1	.	CSARGKAVNEQFF
TRBV28	TRBJ2-1	medium-sized	CASSLSVDRYNEQFF
TRBV5-6	TRBJ2-3	.	CASSIRTGSVTDTQYF
TRBV30	TRBJ2-1	.	CAWGVLAGYNEQFF
TRBV5-1	TRBJ2-4	.	CASSPTMDTGEYIQYF
TRBV5-8	TRBJ2-1	.	CASSLYSGSGNEQFF
TRBV15	TRBJ1-1	.	CATSRARGNTEAFF
TRBV20-1	TRBJ1-4	.	CSARPDSGYEKLFF
TRBV7-8	TRBJ2-7	.	CASSLGSTSGTHLYEQYF
TRBV7-2	TRBJ2-7	.	CASSKLQGSSSGSDEQYF
TRBV18	TRBJ1-1	.	CASSHPDRGRTEAFF
TRBV11-2	TRBJ2-7	.	CASSSTSGDEQYF
TRBV18	TRBJ2-7	.	CASSEGGNSYEQYF
TRBV7-9	TRBJ2-2	.	CASSLARLPGELFF
TRBV28	TRBJ2-7	.	CASRGLREVYEQYF
TRBV7-6	TRBJ2-3	.	CASSPTLISTDTQYF
TRBV7-9	TRBJ2-1	.	CALDTLEFYNEQFF
TRBV20-1	TRBJ1-2	.	CSARDRLYGYTF
TRBV6-2/TRBV6-3	TRBJ1-1	.	CASSIWDRGEAFF
TRBV7-8	TRBJ2-1	.	CASSPQGRNEQFF
TRBV20-1	TRBJ2-3	.	CSARDVLFQTDTQYF
TRBV28	TRBJ2-1	.	CASSRAGQYNEQFF